These T cell receptor beta chains were read from a single sample in a study of cytotoxic CD8 clonotypes in ibrutinib-treated CLL. Clones were sequenced by immunoSEQ multiplex PCR, and TCRdb holds only the in-frame ones, with some missing. The sample records 20,000 to 25,000 clones, roughly 74% being singletons. The source was PBMCs, collected after 12 months of ibrutinib treatment. Every receptor here comes from a human donor with chronic lymphocytic leukemia. Both conserved end residues are part of each CDR3. Fields, in order: J gene, D gene, clone size, V gene, CDR3 protein, CDR3 DNA. D genes are given only for firm matches. Where a row states a size, it is once, few, many or the class of an expanded clone; other rows omit it.

TRBJ1-1 | . | . | TRBV5-1 | CASSLGVLNTEAFF | TGCGCCAGCAGCTTGGGGGTCCTGAACACTGAAGCTTTCTTT
TRBJ2-1 | . | . | TRBV7-3 | CASSLTYGEQFF | TGTGCCAGCAGCTTAACGTATGGGGAGCAGTTCTTC
TRBJ2-5 | . | . | TRBV6-5 | CASSWTDQETQYF | TGTGCCAGCAGTTGGACGGACCAAGAGACCCAGTACTTC
TRBJ1-5 | . | . | TRBV21-1 | CASSRGQPQHF | TGTGCCAGCAGCAGGGGGCAGCCCCAGCATTTT
TRBJ2-1 | . | . | TRBV19 | CATGTRTYNEQFF | TGTGCCACCGGGACAAGGACTTACAATGAGCAGTTCTTC
TRBJ1-5 | . | few | TRBV30 | CAWSLRGDQPQHF | TGTGCCTGGAGTTTGAGGGGGGATCAGCCCCAGCATTTT
TRBJ1-4 | TRBD1 | . | TRBV5-6 | CASSTNRGLRRNEKLFF | TGTGCCAGCAGCACAAACAGGGGGCTCAGGCGAAATGAAAAACTGTTTTTT
TRBJ2-3 | TRBD2 | . | TRBV5-4 | CASSLEPSGTDTQYF | TGTGCCAGCAGCTTGGAGCCTAGCGGTACAGATACGCAGTATTTT
TRBJ1-6 | . | few | TRBV18 | CASSPGSNSPLHF | TGTGCCAGCTCACCAGGGAGCAATTCACCCCTCCACTTT
TRBJ2-5 | TRBD2 | . | TRBV7-8 | CASSLVSGAETQYF | TGTGCCAGCAGCTTAGTGAGCGGGGCGGAGACCCAGTACTTC
TRBJ1-4 | . | . | TRBV9 | CASGEREKLFF | TGTGCCAGCGGCGAACGTGAAAAACTGTTTTTT
TRBJ2-7 | TRBD1 | . | TRBV5-1 | CASSLDTGDVTEQYF | TGCGCCAGCAGCCTAGATACAGGGGACGTCACCGAGCAGTACTTC
TRBJ2-3 | TRBD1 | few | TRBV6-1 | CASSDSFRTRTGGQYF | TGTGCCAGCAGTGACAGTTTCCGGACCCGCACAGGGGGGCAGTATTTT
TRBJ1-2 | . | . | TRBV27 | CASKPTSNYGYTF | TGTGCCAGCAAACCCACCTCTAACTATGGCTACACCTTC
TRBJ2-3 | TRBD1 | . | TRBV5-1 | CASSLEKQGALSRSDTQYF | TGCGCCAGCAGCTTGGAAAAACAGGGGGCTTTGTCGCGGAGCGATACGCAGTATTTT
TRBJ2-5 | TRBD2 | . | TRBV5-4 | CASSMPSGAGETQYF | TGTGCCAGCAGCATGCCTAGCGGGGCAGGGGAGACCCAGTACTTC
TRBJ1-1 | . | . | TRBV18 | CASSPPRTDNTEAFF | TGTGCCAGCTCACCACCCCGGACAGATAACACTGAAGCTTTCTTT
TRBJ2-3 | TRBD1 | few | TRBV7-8 | CASSPIGTGTTDTQYF | TGTGCCAGCAGCCCCATCGGGACAGGGACCACAGATACGCAGTATTTT
TRBJ2-7 | . | many | TRBV7-9 | CASSLEGRQVYEQYF | TGTGCCAGCAGCTTAGAGGGCAGACAGGTCTACGAGCAGTACTTC
TRBJ2-1 | . | . | TRBV6-1 | CASSAGIEQFF | TGTGCCAGCAGTGCCGGGATAGAGCAGTTCTTC
TRBJ2-3 | TRBD2 | few | TRBV29-1 | CSVGTSGGSRGTDTQYF | TGCAGCGTCGGGACTAGCGGGGGGTCGAGGGGTACAGATACGCAGTATTTT
TRBJ2-2 | . | . | TRBV2 | CASSGDGTGELFF | TGTGCCAGCAGTGGGGACGGAACCGGGGAGCTGTTTTTT
TRBJ2-3 | . | . | TRBV6-5 | CASSYSGGTDTQYF | TGTGCCAGCAGTTACTCTGGGGGCACAGATACGCAGTATTTT
TRBJ2-1 | TRBD2 | . | TRBV27 | CASSSLAGGYNEQFF | TGTGCCAGCAGTTCCCTAGCGGGGGGTTACAATGAGCAGTTCTTC
TRBJ2-7 | . | . | TRBV15 | CATSRDMGLYEQYF | TGTGCCACCAGCAGAGATATGGGGCTGTACGAGCAGTACTTC
TRBJ2-2 | . | . | TRBV18 | CASSPWNEGELFF | TGTGCCAGCTCACCCTGGAATGAGGGGGAGCTGTTTTTT
TRBJ1-2 | TRBD1 | . | TRBV10-3 | CAITGTGGDGYTF | TGTGCCATCACTGGGACAGGGGGCGATGGCTACACCTTC
TRBJ2-1 | . | . | TRBV27 | CASSSPAGVIYNEQFF | TGTGCCAGCAGTTCCCCCGCGGGCGTCATCTACAATGAGCAGTTCTTC
TRBJ1-1 | . | few | TRBV7-2 | CASSFTEPQRNTEAFF | TGTGCCAGCAGCTTTACTGAACCTCAAAGGAACACTGAAGCTTTCTTT
TRBJ1-5 | . | few | TRBV2 | CASSDVRQGSISNQPQHF | TGTGCCAGCAGTGACGTTCGTCAGGGTAGTATTAGCAATCAGCCCCAGCATTTT
TRBJ1-6 | . | . | TRBV9 | CASSVARGLGDSPLHF | TGTGCCAGCAGCGTCGCGAGGGGCTTGGGCGATTCACCCCTCCACTTT
TRBJ1-1 | . | . | TRBV6-6 | CASSRVPNTEAFF | TGTGCCAGCAGCAGGGTACCGAACACTGAAGCTTTCTTT
TRBJ1-1 | . | . | TRBV29-1 | CSAEVEADTEAFF | TGCAGCGCCGAGGTGGAGGCGGACACTGAAGCTTTCTTT
TRBJ1-2 | . | . | TRBV5-6 | CASSSYENYGYTF | TGTGCCAGCAGCTCGTATGAGAACTATGGCTACACCTTC
TRBJ2-3 | . | . | TRBV5-1 | CASSPRPVRSAGGTDTQYF | TGCGCCAGCAGCCCCCGGCCCGTGCGTAGCGCCGGGGGCACAGATACGCAGTATTTT
TRBJ1-5 | . | few | TRBV7-9 | CASSQTVGQPQHF | TGTGCCAGCAGCCAGACAGTAGGTCAGCCCCAGCATTTT